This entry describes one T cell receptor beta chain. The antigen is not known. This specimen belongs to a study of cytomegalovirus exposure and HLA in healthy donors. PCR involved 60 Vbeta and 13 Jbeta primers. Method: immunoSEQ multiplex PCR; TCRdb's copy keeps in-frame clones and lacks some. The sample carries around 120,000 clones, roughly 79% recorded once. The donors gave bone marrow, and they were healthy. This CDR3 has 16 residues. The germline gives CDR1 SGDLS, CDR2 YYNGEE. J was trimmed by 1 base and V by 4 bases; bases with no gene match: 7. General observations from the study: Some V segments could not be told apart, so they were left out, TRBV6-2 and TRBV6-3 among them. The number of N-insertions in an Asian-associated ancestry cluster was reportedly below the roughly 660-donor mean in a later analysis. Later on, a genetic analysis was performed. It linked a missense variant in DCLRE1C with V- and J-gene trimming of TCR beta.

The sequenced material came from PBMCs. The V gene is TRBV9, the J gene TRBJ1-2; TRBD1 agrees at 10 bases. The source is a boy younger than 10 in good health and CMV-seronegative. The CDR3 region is CASSLRQGALNYGYTF. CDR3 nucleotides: TGTGCCAGCAGCCTGCGACAGGGGGCTCTTAACTATGGCTACACCTTC.